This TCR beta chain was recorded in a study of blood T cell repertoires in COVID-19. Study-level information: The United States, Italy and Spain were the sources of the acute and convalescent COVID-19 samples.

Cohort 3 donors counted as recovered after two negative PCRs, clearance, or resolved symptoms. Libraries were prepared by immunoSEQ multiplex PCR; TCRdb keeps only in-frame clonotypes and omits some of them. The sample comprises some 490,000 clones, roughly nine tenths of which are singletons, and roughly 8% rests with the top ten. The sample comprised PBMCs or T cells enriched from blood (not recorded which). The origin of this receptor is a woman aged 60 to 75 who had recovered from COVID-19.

In DNA form, the CDR3 reads TGTGCCAGCAGCGTATATCCAGGGTGGGAACAGCCCCAGCATTTT. Translated: CASSVYPGWEQPQHF. This chain connects TRBV9 to TRBJ1-5; possible D gene TRBD1, 5 bases. The V gene lost 1 base and the J gene lost 7 bases, with 15 bases spanning the gap. The CDR3 is 15 residues long. CDR1 is SGDLS, CDR2 YYNGEE, per germline. Drawing the rest from reference TRBV9 and TRBJ1-5, the complete variable domain is DSGVTQTPKHLITATGQRVTLRCSPRSGDLSVYWYQQSLDQGLQFLIQYYNGEERAKGNILERFSAQQFPDLHSELNLSSLELGDSALYFCASSVYPGWEQPQHFGDGTRLSIL.